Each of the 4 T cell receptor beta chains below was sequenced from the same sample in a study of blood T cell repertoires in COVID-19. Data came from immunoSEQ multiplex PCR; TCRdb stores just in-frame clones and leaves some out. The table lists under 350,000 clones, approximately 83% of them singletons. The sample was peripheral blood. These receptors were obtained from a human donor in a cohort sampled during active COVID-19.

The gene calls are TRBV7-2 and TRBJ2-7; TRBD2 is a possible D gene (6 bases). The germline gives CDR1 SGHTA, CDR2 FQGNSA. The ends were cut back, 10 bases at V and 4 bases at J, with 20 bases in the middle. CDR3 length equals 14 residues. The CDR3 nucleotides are TGTGCCACCGCTAAGGGAGGATCTTCGTACGAGCAGTACTTC. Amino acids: CATAKGGSSYEQYF. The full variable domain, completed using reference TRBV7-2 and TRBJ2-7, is GAGVSQSPSNKVTEKGKDVELRCDPISGHTALYWYRQSLGQGLEFLIYFQGNSAPDKSGLPSDRFSAERTGGSVSTLTIQRTQQEDSAVYLCATAKGGSSYEQYFGPGTRLTVT.

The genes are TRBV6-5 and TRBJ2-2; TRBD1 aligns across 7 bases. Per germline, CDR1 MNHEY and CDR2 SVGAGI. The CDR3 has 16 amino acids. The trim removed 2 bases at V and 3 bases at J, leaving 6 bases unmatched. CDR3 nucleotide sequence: TGTGCCAGCAGTTACAATATACAGGGGTACACCGGGGAGCTGTTTTTT. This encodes CASSYNIQGYTGELFF.

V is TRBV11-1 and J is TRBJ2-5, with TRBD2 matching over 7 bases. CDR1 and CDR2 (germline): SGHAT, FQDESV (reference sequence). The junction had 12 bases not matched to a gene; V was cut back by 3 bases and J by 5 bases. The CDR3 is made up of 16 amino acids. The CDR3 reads CASSFRVSGIEETQYF. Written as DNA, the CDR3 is TGTGCCAGCAGCTTCCGAGTGAGCGGGATAGAGGAGACCCAGTACTTC. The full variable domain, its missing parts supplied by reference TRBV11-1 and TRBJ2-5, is EAEVAQSPRYKITEKSQAVAFWCDPISGHATLYWYRQILGQGPELLVQFQDESVVDDSQLPKDRFSAERLKGVDSTLKIQPAELGDSAMYLCASSFRVSGIEETQYFGPGTRLLVL.

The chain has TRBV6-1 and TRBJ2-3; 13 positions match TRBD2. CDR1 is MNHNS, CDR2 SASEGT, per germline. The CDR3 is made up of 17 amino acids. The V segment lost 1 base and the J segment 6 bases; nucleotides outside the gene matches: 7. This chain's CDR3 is CASSEVRLAGGLDTQYF. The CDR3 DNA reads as TGTGCCAGCAGTGAAGTCCGACTAGCGGGAGGCCTTGATACGCAGTATTTT.